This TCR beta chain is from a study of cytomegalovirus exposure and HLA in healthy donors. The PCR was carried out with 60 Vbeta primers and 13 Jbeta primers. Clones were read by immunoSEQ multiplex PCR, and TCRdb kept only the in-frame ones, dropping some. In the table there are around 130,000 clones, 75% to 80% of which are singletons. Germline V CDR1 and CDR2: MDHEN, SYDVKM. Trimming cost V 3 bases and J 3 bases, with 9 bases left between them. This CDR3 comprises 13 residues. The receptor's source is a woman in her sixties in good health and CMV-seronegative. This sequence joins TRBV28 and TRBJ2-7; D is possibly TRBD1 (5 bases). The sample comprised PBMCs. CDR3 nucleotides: TGTGCCAGCAGTTTGGACAAAAACTACGAGCAGTACTTC. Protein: CASSLDKNYEQYF.